This TCR beta chain was captured in a study of T cell responses to AZD1222 COVID-19 vaccine. General study points: Most donors were white British and more were female, and clonal diversity was possibly underestimated.

A remark on this clone: What it recognizes is unknown.

Germline lookup yields CDR1 SGDLS and CDR2 YYNGEE. Trimming removed 4 bases from V and 2 bases from J; junction bases left unmatched: 3. CDR3 size: 14 residues. Here immunoSEQ multiplex PCR was the method, and the copy in TCRdb shows in-frame clones only, minus some. The table lists 120,000 or so clones, about 88% of them singletons, with around 1.7% in the top ten. This specimen was peripheral blood, taken on day 0 of AZD1222 vaccination. The chain links TRBV9 to TRBJ1-3; 7 positions match TRBD1. The clonotype was recovered from an adult in good health. The CDR3 spells CASSQTGAGNTIYF. The CDR3, as DNA: TGTGCCAGCAGCCAAACAGGGGCTGGAAACACCATATATTTT.